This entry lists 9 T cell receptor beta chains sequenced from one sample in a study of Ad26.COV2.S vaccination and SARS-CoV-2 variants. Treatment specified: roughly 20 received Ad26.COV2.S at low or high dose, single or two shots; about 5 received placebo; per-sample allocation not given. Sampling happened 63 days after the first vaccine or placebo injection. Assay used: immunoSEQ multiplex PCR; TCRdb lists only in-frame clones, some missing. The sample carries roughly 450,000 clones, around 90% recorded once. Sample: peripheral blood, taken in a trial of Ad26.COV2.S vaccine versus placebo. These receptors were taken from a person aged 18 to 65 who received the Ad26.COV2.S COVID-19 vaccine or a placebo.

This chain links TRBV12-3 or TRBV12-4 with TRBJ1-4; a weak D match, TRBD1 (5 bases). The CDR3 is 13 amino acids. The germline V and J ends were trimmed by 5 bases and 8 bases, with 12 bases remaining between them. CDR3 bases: TGTGCCAGCAGTCTGATTCAGGGAGAAAAACTGTTTTTT. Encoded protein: CASSLIQGEKLFF.

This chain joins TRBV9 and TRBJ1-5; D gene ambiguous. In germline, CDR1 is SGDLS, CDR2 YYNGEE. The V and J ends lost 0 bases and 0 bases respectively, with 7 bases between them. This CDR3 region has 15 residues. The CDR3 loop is CASSVGGDSNQPQHF. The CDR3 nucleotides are TGTGCCAGCAGCGTAGGCGGGGATAGCAATCAGCCCCAGCATTTT.

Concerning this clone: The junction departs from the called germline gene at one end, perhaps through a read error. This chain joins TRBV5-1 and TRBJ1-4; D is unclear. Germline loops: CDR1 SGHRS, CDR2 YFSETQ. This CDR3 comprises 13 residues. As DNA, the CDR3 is TGCGTCAGCAGCGATGGACCTAATGAAAAACTGTTTTTT. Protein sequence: CVSSDGPNEKLFF.

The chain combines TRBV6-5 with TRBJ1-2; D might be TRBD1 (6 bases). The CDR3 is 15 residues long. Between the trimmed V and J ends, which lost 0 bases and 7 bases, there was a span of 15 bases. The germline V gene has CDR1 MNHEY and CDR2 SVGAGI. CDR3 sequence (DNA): TGTGCCAGCAGTTACTCATTCGGGGGGCTGGTTGGCTACACCTTC. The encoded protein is CASSYSFGGLVGYTF.

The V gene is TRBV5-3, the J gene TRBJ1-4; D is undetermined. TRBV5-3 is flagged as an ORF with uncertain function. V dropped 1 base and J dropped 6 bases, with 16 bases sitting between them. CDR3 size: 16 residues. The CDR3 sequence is CARSLFCPDGDEKLFF. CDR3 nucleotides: TGTGCCAGAAGCTTGTTCTGTCCAGACGGCGATGAAAAACTGTTTTTT.

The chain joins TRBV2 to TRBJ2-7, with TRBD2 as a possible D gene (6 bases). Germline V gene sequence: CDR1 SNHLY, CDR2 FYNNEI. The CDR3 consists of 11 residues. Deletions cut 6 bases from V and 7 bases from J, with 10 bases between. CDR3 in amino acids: CASRHAGEQYF. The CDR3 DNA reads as TGTGCCAGCAGACATGCGGGGGAGCAGTACTTC.

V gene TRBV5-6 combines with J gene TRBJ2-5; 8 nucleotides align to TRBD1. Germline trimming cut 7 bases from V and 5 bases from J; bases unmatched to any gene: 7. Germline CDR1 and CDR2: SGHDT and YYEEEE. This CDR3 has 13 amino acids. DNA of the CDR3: TGTGCCAGCTGTACAGGGGGTCGGGAGACCCAGTACTTC. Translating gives CASCTGGRETQYF.

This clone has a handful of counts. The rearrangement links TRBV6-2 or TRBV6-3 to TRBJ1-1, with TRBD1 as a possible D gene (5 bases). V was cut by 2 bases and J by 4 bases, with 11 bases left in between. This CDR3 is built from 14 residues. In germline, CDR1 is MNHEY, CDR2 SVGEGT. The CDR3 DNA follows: TGTGCCAGCAGTTACGGGGGGAAGAGCACTGAAGCTTTCTTT. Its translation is CASSYGGKSTEAFF.

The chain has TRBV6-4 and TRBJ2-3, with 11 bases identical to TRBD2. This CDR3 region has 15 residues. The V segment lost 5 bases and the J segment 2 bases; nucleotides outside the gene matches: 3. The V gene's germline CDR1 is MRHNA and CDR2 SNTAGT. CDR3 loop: CASSKTSGATDTQYF. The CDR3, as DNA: TGTGCCAGCAGTAAGACTAGCGGGGCCACAGATACGCAGTATTTT.